These T cell receptor beta chains were read from a single sample in a study of CD8+ T cells in alopecia areata. TCRdb keeps only in-frame clones here, not all; method: immunoSEQ multiplex PCR. This sample yields 98,000 or so clones, of which 59% are seen a single time; roughly 19% belongs to the top ten. Material for sequencing was CD8+ T cells sorted from blood. The receptor source for this set is a human donor in good health. The CDR3 runs from the conserved cysteine through the conserved F or W. D genes are given only for firm matches. Some rows have no size entry. The others give once, few or many, or a class for an expanded clone.

>TRBD2|TRBV5-6|TRBJ2-2|-
TGTGCCAGCAGCCCGCCCGGGACTAGCGGGGGCCGTAACACCGGGGAGCTGTTTTTT
CASSPPGTSGGRNTGELFF
>TRBD2|TRBV7-2|TRBJ2-5|-
TGTGCCAGCAGCACCGGACTAGCTCGTGAGACCCAGTACTTC
CASSTGLARETQYF
>-|TRBV7-7|TRBJ2-3|-
TGTGCTAGCAGCTTGGGGATAGTGGATACGCAGTATTTT
CASSLGIVDTQYF
>TRBD1|TRBV28|TRBJ1-4|few
TGTGCCAGCAGCCGTGGACAGGGGCGGGATGAAAAACTGTTTTTT
CASSRGQGRDEKLFF
>TRBD1|TRBV29-1|TRBJ2-1|-
TGCAGCGTTGTCAGGGGGCACGGCAATGAGCAGTTCTTC
CSVVRGHGNEQFF
>-|TRBV5-1|TRBJ2-2|few
TGCGCCAGCAGCTTGTACAGGGTCGCGAACACCGGGGAGCTGTTTTTT
CASSLYRVANTGELFF
>-|TRBV9|TRBJ1-5|-
TGTGCCAGCAGCACCTCTAGCAATCAGCCCCAGCATTTT
CASSTSSNQPQHF
>TRBD1|TRBV5-1|TRBJ1-2|few
TGCGCCAGCAGCTTGGGACGGAGGGGGCGCCTCTATGGCTACACCTTC
CASSLGRRGRLYGYTF
>-|TRBV6-6|TRBJ2-7|-
TGTGCCAGCAGTTACGCTATGGGGGAGTCCTACGAGCAGTACTTC
CASSYAMGESYEQYF
>-|TRBV30|TRBJ2-7|-
TGTGCCTGGAGTGTATCTGGGGCCTACGAGCAGTACTTC
CAWSVSGAYEQYF
>-|TRBV5-6|TRBJ2-3|once
TGTGCCAGCAGCAGAGGGATCGGTGTGCAGTATTTT
CASSRGIGVQYF
>-|TRBV4-1|TRBJ1-4|-
TGCGCCAGCAGCCAAGGTGCGGGGGTAGGGGAAAAACTGTTTTTT
CASSQGAGVGEKLFF
>TRBD1|TRBV13|TRBJ2-7|-
TGTGCCAGCAGCCATTCGGACAGGGCCTACGAGCAGTACTTC
CASSHSDRAYEQYF
>TRBD1|TRBV13|TRBJ2-5|-
TGTGCCAGCAGCACACAGGGACAGTTCCAAGAGACCCAGTACTTC
CASSTQGQFQETQYF
>TRBD1|TRBV27|TRBJ1-6|-
TGTGCCAGCAGTCCCCGAATTCCGACAGGGCGATATAATTCACCCCTCCACTTT
CASSPRIPTGRYNSPLHF
>TRBD1|TRBV5-1|TRBJ1-2|-
TGCGCCAGCAGCTTGACAGGGGGCGATTTGGGAGGCTACACCTTC
CASSLTGGDLGGYTF
>-|TRBV5-1|TRBJ1-4|once
TGCGCCAGCAGCTTGGGACAGGCCGATAATGAAAAACTGTTTTTT
CASSLGQADNEKLFF
>TRBD1|TRBV10-3|TRBJ2-7|-
TGTGCCATCAGCACCCCCGGGCGACAGGGAGCCCACGAGCAGTACTTC
CAISTPGRQGAHEQYF
>-|TRBV4-1|TRBJ2-1|once
TGCGCCAGCAGCCAACTGGCCTACCTCGGGGACACCTACAATGAGCAGTTCTTC
CASSQLAYLGDTYNEQFF
>-|TRBV9|TRBJ2-1|few
TGTGCCAGCAGGGAGGCGTTGGGTCGAGAATATGGAGTCAATGAGCAGTTCTTC
CASREALGREYGVNEQFF
>-|TRBV18|TRBJ2-7|-
TGTGCCAGCTCACCAAACTCGGCTTCGGGGGAGCAGTACTTC
CASSPNSASGEQYF
>TRBD1|TRBV29-1|TRBJ1-1|-
TGCAGCGTTGAAGATTGGCGCTCGACAGGGCGAAGCACTGAAGCTTTCTTT
CSVEDWRSTGRSTEAFF
>TRBD2|TRBV4-2|TRBJ2-3|-
TGTGCCAGCAGCTTAGAGGCTAGCGGGGGGGCCGGGGAAGATACGCAGTATTTT
CASSLEASGGAGEDTQYF
>-|TRBV2|TRBJ1-6|-
TGTGCCAGCAGGTCAACCTCCTATAATTCACCCCTCCACTTT
CASRSTSYNSPLHF
>-|TRBV7-9|TRBJ1-6|few
TGTGCCAGCCGGGGCGGGGGGAGCTCACCCCTCCACTTT
CASRGGGSSPLHF
>-|TRBV7-2|TRBJ2-5|-
TGTGCCAGCAGCATCGGGGTGGGCCAAGAGACCCAGTACTTC
CASSIGVGQETQYF
>-|TRBV28|TRBJ1-2|once
TGTGCCAGCAGTTCGCTCCCCTACCAGGGCTATGGCTACACCTTC
CASSSLPYQGYGYTF
>-|TRBV5-6|TRBJ1-4|-
TGTGCCAGCAGCTTTGCAACAGGCGAAAAACTGTTTTTT
CASSFATGEKLFF